The present T cell receptor (beta chain) was sequenced within a study of T cell repertoires in cytomegalovirus infection. Overall study: CMV infection together with matching HLA type was indicated by public TCR beta signatures.

This clonotype has ten or more counts. The antigen is undetermined. TCRdb re-analysed the reads in MiXCR, keeping a single row per CDR3 protein. The data show 200,000 to 250,000 distinct CDR3 sequences, approximately 6.7% seen once. Findings and caveats of the study: Predominance within the ex vivo response was attributable to HLA-C-restricted CMV-specific TCR beta clonotypes. Cumulative public TCR beta family frequency identified carriers of CMV plus the relevant HLA.

The germline gives CDR1 SGHVS, CDR2 FQNEAQ. The CDR3 runs to 16 residues. The V end lost 7 bases, the J end lost 2 bases, and 18 bases lay between the germline ends. Sequenced: PBMCs. This TCR was sampled from a human donor in good health (CMV status not recorded). Some clones in this sample may be carry-over from other donors' samples. The chain has TRBV7-8 and TRBJ1-5; D is perhaps TRBD1 (5 bases). This CDR3 reads CASIEGTLGGNQPQHF. The DNA for the CDR3 is TGTGCCAGCATCGAGGGGACCTTAGGTGGCAATCAGCCCCAGCATTTT.